The rows below give T cell receptor beta chains drawn from one sample of a study of cytomegalovirus exposure and HLA in healthy donors. Method: immunoSEQ multiplex PCR; TCRdb's copy keeps in-frame clones and lacks some. Of fewer than 250,000 clones listed, 65% to 80% were seen once; the top ten hold about 4.4%. Sequenced sample: PBMCs. Receptor source: a man aged 25 to 40 in good health and CMV-seropositive. Each CDR3 is given with its conserved first and last residue. Fields, in order: CDR3 protein, J gene, V gene.

CDR3: CASSLGGLGANVLTF; J: TRBJ2-6; V: TRBV11-2
CDR3: CASSPAVGVYEQYF; J: .; V: TRBV7-9
CDR3: CASSQDRGPVGELFF; J: TRBJ2-2; V: TRBV4-3
CDR3: CASTIDRGNQPQHF; J: TRBJ1-5; V: TRBV6-1
CDR3: CASSAASGTQTHNEQFF; J: TRBJ2-1; V: TRBV9
CDR3: CASSQLVRTGELFF; J: TRBJ2-2; V: TRBV7-6
CDR3: CASSLGQGYYEQYF; J: TRBJ2-7; V: TRBV27
CDR3: CASSPRVGELFF; J: TRBJ2-2; V: TRBV18
CDR3: CASSPRQGTETQYF; J: TRBJ2-5; V: TRBV18
CDR3: CASSQELEGASLADTQYF; J: TRBJ2-3; V: TRBV4-3
CDR3: CASTSRRGGEQYF; J: TRBJ2-7; V: TRBV7-2
CDR3: CASSLGTSGSNEQFF; J: TRBJ2-1; V: TRBV5-1
CDR3: CASNTMEGTGAYEQYF; J: TRBJ2-7; V: TRBV2
CDR3: CASSHTGTGVTDTQYF; J: TRBJ2-3; V: TRBV4-3
CDR3: CASTSASGGADTQYF; J: TRBJ2-3; V: TRBV2
CDR3: CAWSRGYEQFF; J: TRBJ2-1; V: TRBV30
CDR3: CASSSQVPETQYF; J: TRBJ2-5; V: TRBV6-6
CDR3: CASSWAGADTEAFF; J: TRBJ1-1; V: TRBV5-1
CDR3: CASSSTVSGTTYEQYF; J: TRBJ2-7; V: TRBV7-8
CDR3: CASSYSSAQGAYEQYF; J: TRBJ2-7; V: TRBV6-5
CDR3: CASSPTGIPRDTEAFF; J: TRBJ1-1; V: TRBV7-9
CDR3: CASSFRGTSGRAYEQYF; J: TRBJ2-7; V: TRBV27
CDR3: CATSPTVGQPQHF; J: TRBJ1-5; V: TRBV19
CDR3: CASSYWRGGPTDTQYF; J: TRBJ2-3; V: TRBV5-1
CDR3: CASSSGQGLVTQYF; J: TRBJ2-3; V: TRBV19
CDR3: CASSPTSRTGELFF; J: TRBJ2-2; V: TRBV7-7
CDR3: CASSAGPNSYNEQFF; J: TRBJ2-1; V: TRBV7-9
CDR3: CASSDFRVYTDTQYF; J: TRBJ2-3; V: TRBV6-4
CDR3: CASSLPDRVEYGYTF; J: TRBJ1-2; V: TRBV28
CDR3: CASSRDRGGLETQYF; J: TRBJ2-5; V: TRBV19
CDR3: CAWSLPGQGWQPQHF; J: TRBJ1-5; V: TRBV30
CDR3: CASSSGLGKGVIGEKLFF; J: TRBJ1-4; V: TRBV28
CDR3: CASSSPRTSGGRAQYF; J: TRBJ2-5; V: TRBV28
CDR3: CASSQIPPPGGTEAFF; J: TRBJ1-1; V: TRBV4-1
CDR3: CASSLLGGLYEQYF; J: TRBJ2-7; V: TRBV28
CDR3: CATDPWAGRDYGYTF; J: TRBJ1-2; V: TRBV28
CDR3: CASSGPWEGRYTEAFF; J: TRBJ1-1; V: TRBV28
CDR3: CASSQDASGVGTDTQYF; J: TRBJ2-3; V: TRBV4-3
CDR3: CASSTRGSTEAFF; J: TRBJ1-1; V: TRBV19
CDR3: CASRTGAGGYGYTF; J: TRBJ1-2; V: TRBV28
CDR3: CASSYSGRGENTIYF; J: TRBJ1-3; V: TRBV6-5
CDR3: CASSLGHLGTGVHGANVLTF; J: TRBJ2-6; V: TRBV5-1
CDR3: CASGWGITSGRAPNEQFF; J: TRBJ2-1; V: TRBV4-1
CDR3: CASSLAGRESDTQYF; J: TRBJ2-3; V: TRBV5-1
CDR3: CASSNKVGTSGIHTGELFF; J: TRBJ2-2; V: TRBV21-1
CDR3: CASSSRTGVSSYNEQFF; J: TRBJ2-1; V: TRBV28
CDR3: CASSRTGQPQHF; J: TRBJ1-5; V: TRBV7-2
CDR3: CASSQGLEQYF; J: TRBJ2-7; V: TRBV4-2
CDR3: CSSSFLGTGPLHQETQYF; J: TRBJ2-5; V: TRBV7-9